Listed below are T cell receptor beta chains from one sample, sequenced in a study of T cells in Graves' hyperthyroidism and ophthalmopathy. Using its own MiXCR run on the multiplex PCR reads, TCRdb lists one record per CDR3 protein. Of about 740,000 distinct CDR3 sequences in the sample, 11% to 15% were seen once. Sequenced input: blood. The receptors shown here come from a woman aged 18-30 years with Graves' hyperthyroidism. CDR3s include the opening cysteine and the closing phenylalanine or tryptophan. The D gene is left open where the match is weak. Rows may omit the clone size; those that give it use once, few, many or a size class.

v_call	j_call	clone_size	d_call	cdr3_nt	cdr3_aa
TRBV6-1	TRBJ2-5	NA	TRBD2	TGTGCCGGCAGTCCCTACGGACTAGCGGGAAAAGAGACCCAGTACTTC	CAGSPYGLAGKETQYF
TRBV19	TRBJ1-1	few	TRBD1	TGTGCCAGCAATGCCGGGACAGGGTACACTGAAGCTTTCTTT	CASNAGTGYTEAFF
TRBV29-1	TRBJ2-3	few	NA	TGCAGCGTTGATGAGTTACGCGGCACAGATACGCAGTATTTT	CSVDELRGTDTQYF
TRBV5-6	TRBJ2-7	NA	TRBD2	TGTGCCAGCAGCCCCGCGGGGGGGGCCTCGTGGGAGCAGTACTTC	CASSPAGGASWEQYF
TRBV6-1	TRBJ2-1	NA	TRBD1	TGTGCCAGCAGTTCCATTCGACAGGGGAACAATGAGCAGTTCTTC	CASSSIRQGNNEQFF
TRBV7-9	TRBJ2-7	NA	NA	TGTGCCAGCAGCTTAGTTACGGGGGCTCGGGAGCAGTACTTC	CASSLVTGAREQYF
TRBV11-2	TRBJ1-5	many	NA	TGTGCCAGCAGCTTAGATGGGGGAAGCAATCAGCCCCAGCATTTT	CASSLDGGSNQPQHF
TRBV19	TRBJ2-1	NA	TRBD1	TGTGCCAGTAGTATAGGGCCGACAGGGTATAATGAGCAGTTCTTC	CASSIGPTGYNEQFF
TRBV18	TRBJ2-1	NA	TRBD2	TGTGCCAGCTCACTGTCTAGCGGGAGCGCTAATGAGCAGTTCTTC	CASSLSSGSANEQFF
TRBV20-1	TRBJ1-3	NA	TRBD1	TGCAGTGCTACGAAGACAGGGCGGCTTGGAAACACCATATATTTT	CSATKTGRLGNTIYF
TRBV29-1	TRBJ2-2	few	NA	TGCAGCGTTGGGGTCTTGAACACCGGGGAGCTGTTTTTT	CSVGVLNTGELFF
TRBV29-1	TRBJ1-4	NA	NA	TGCAGCGTTGATTCCGGCAAGGATGAAAAACTGTTTTTT	CSVDSGKDEKLFF
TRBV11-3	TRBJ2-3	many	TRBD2	TGTGCCAGCAGCTTGCTAGCGGGAGCGGACCACACAGATACGCAGTATTTT	CASSLLAGADHTDTQYF
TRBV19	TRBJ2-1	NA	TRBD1	TGTGCCAGTAATACGGACAGGAACAATGAGCAGTTCTTC	CASNTDRNNEQFF
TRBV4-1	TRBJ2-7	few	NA	TGCGCCAGCAGCCCCACTACGGGCCCCCCCTACGAGCAGTACTTC	CASSPTTGPPYEQYF
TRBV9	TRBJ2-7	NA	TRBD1	TGTGCCAGCAGCGCGAGGGGGCAGCACTACGAGCAGTACTTC	CASSARGQHYEQYF
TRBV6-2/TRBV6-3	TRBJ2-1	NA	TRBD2	TGTGCCAGCACTCACACCGGGACTAGCGTTTCTAGGGATGAGCAGTTCTTC	CASTHTGTSVSRDEQFF
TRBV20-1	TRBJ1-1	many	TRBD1	TGCAGTGCTACGTCCGGGACAGGGGACACTGAAGCTTTCTTT	CSATSGTGDTEAFF
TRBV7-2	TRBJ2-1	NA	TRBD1	TGTGCCAGCGGCCCGCAGGGGGCGCGGTCGAATGAGCAGTTCTTC	CASGPQGARSNEQFF
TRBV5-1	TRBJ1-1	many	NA	TGCGCCAGCAGCTTGGCCCTGACAGTGAACACTGAAGCTTTCTTT	CASSLALTVNTEAFF
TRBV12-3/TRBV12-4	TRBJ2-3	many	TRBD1	TGTGCCAGCAGTTTCACGGACAGGAGCACAGATACGCAGTATTTT	CASSFTDRSTDTQYF
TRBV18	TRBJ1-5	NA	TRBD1	TGTGCCAGCTCACCCCGGGGACAGCCCTCTAATCAGCCCCAGCATTTT	CASSPRGQPSNQPQHF
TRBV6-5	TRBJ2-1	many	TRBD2	TGTGCCAGCAGTTACCAAGCGGGAGGGCCTAGCTCCTACAATGAGCAGTTCTTC	CASSYQAGGPSSYNEQFF
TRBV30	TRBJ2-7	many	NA	TGTGCCTGTCCCCGTCGAGGGAGAAGCTACGAGCAGTACTTC	CACPRRGRSYEQYF
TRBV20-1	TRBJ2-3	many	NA	TGCAGTGCTAGACACCAGGGGCCGAGCACAGATACGCAGTATTTT	CSARHQGPSTDTQYF
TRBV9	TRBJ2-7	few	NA	TGTGCCAGCAGCGCGGACCAGGCCTACGAGCAGTACTTC	CASSADQAYEQYF
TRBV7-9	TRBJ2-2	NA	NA	TGTGCCAGCAGCTATGGACAGAAAATCGGGGAGCTGTTTTTT	CASSYGQKIGELFF
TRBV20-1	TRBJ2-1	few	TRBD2	TGCAGTGCTTTCGGACTAGCGGGAGTCCGTAGCGGTTTTTACAATGAGCAGTTCTTC	CSAFGLAGVRSGFYNEQFF
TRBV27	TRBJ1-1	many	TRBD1	TGTGCCAGCAGTTTACTCGGGACAGGGGGTGTGGGCACTGAAGCTTTCTTT	CASSLLGTGGVGTEAFF
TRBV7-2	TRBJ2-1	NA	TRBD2	TGTGCCAGCAGCCTAGGGACTAGCGGGAGGGTCGATGAGCAGTTCTTC	CASSLGTSGRVDEQFF
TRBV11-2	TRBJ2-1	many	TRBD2	TGTGCCAGCAGCTACTGGACTAGCGGGAGGGCCCTAAATGAACAGTTCTTC	CASSYWTSGRALNEQFF
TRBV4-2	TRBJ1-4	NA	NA	TGTGCCAGCAGCCAAGATGAGACGGAGTCAACTAATGAAAAACTGTTTTTT	CASSQDETESTNEKLFF
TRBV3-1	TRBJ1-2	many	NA	TGTGCCAGCAGCCAATCCCGACAGAACTATGGCTACACCTTC	CASSQSRQNYGYTF
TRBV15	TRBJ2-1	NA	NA	TGTGCCACCAGCACCTCTCTTGCGCGCGGGGTGAACGATGAGCAGTTCTTC	CATSTSLARGVNDEQFF
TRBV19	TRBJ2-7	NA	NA	TGTGCCGGTAGTATCAGGGGGGCCTACGAGCAGTACTTC	CAGSIRGAYEQYF
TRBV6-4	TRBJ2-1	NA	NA	TGTGCCAGCAGTGACAGGGTTCAATGCAATGAGCAGTTCTTC	CASSDRVQCNEQFF
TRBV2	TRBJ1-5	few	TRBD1	TGTGCCAGCACTCTGGGACAGGGCCAAGGTCAGCCCCAGCATTTT	CASTLGQGQGQPQHF
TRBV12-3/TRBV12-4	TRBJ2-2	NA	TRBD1	TGTGCCAGCACCCAACAGGGGCCTCGCGAGGGCGGGGAGCTGTTTTTT	CASTQQGPREGGELFF
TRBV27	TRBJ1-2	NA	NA	TGTGCCAGCAGTTTCGGGTATAACTATGGCTACACCTTC	CASSFGYNYGYTF
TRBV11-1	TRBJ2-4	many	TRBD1	TGTGCCAGCAGCCTTCACAGGGGGAGGACCAAAAACATTCAGTACTTC	CASSLHRGRTKNIQYF
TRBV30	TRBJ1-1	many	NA	TGTGCCTGGACTCTGCCGGGGGGTAACACTGAAGCTTTCTTT	CAWTLPGGNTEAFF
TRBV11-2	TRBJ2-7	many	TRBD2	TGTGCCAGCAGCCAACTAGCGGGAGGGCCTCATGCCGAGCAGTACTTC	CASSQLAGGPHAEQYF
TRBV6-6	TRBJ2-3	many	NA	TGTGCCAGCAGTTACACCATCACCGGCCGCGGGGATACGCAGTATTTT	CASSYTITGRGDTQYF
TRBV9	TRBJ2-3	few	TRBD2	TGTGCCAGCAGCGTCTCTCCAGCGGGAGCCGGAGATACGCAGTATTTT	CASSVSPAGAGDTQYF
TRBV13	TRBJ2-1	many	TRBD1	TGTGCCAGCAGCTCAGGACAGGCCATAAGCTCCTACAATGAGCAGTTCTTC	CASSSGQAISSYNEQFF